This TCR beta chain is from a study of cytomegalovirus exposure and HLA in healthy donors. Study-wide points: The authors enumerated over 150 TCR beta chains as linked to cytomegalovirus. The presence/absence work took it that sequencing depth was about the same across donors.

Details on this clone: Its antigen is undetermined.

Germline V CDR1 and CDR2: MDHEN, SYDVKM. The CDR3 runs to 13 residues. With 6 bases removed from V and 3 bases from J, the gap between germline ends came to 11 bases. The PCR used 60 Vbeta and 13 Jbeta primers. Data came from immunoSEQ multiplex PCR; TCRdb stores just in-frame clones and leaves some out. The table lists 70,000 or so clones. The chain carries TRBV28 and TRBJ1-1; D gene uncertain. This clonotype was sampled from a female donor in good health and CMV-seropositive. Sequencing input: PBMCs. The DNA of the CDR3 is TGTGCCAGCAGCTTGGGAGAATACACTGAAGCTTTCTTT. Its translation is CASSLGEYTEAFF.